This T cell receptor beta chain was sequenced during a study of T cells in women clearing cervical HPV infection listed by TCRdb under 2018. For context, the study as a whole: Cases were 20 to 25 women with histologically confirmed HPV16-related CIN3 or worse, including 2 invasive cancers. Nested within Costa Rica's Guanacaste HPV Natural History Study, an exploratory proof-of-principle case-control study compared TCR repertoires across cervical HPV16 outcomes. Case blood was taken at the visit when the lesion was first identified, whereas control blood was taken when infection was no longer detected. In the parent cohort, 10,049 women aged 18 or older were enrolled in Guanacaste, Costa Rica, during about 1993 to 1994 and then followed for seven years. Since only a few of the women had HLA typing available, the possibility that HLA type was acting as a confounder could not be ruled out. Quality controls consisted of five blinded duplicates per group, for a total of approximately 60 samples made up of 50 or so participants and roughly 10 replicates. Cases and controls were matched on year of sample collection and on age within five years. A median age of nearly 35 years was observed in cases versus roughly 40 in controls, and no significant differences in baseline characteristics were found. The 20 to 25 controls were women who cleared a single incident HPV16 infection within 12 months without developing precancer or cancer. Among cases, blood sampling occurred a median of 149 days after lesion detection, with an interquartile range of roughly 90 to 200 days. What the study reported, not specific to this receptor: T-cell numbers per sample were unknown, so richness differences could reflect varying T-cell content rather than repertoire biology. The cross-sectional design could not show whether the associations came before the infection or were a result of it, and neither effector/memory subsets nor HPV-specific T cells were isolated. TRBV6-7 relative abundance was lower in cases than in controls (around 0.11% versus 0.15%; Bonferroni P = 0.0008). Random forest classifiers combining richness and V gene abundances distinguished cases from controls with an estimated AUC of roughly 0.83. TCR repertoire richness was significantly higher in CIN3+ cases than in controls across sequencing depths, while evenness did not differ.

From V the trimming removes 4 bases and from J it removes 6 bases, while the gene matches leave 8 bases of the junction unaccounted for. Looking up the germline V gene (reference sequence) yields CDR1 DFQATT and CDR2 SNEGSKA. The CDR3 goes from the cysteine to the phenylalanine over 14 residues. The DNA covers only part of the CDR3, 33 bases in frame from base 1. A note on this clone: Its antigen is not yet known. Read sequence stops 3 residues before the CDR3 end, and the germline J gene provides the missing end.

TCR beta CDR3 regions were amplified by multiplex PCR from an average of roughly 1,200 ng genomic DNA per sample using the immunoSEQ assay. To correct primer bias, the assay used a complete synthetic TCR repertoire to set an amplification baseline. Amplicons were sequenced on the Illumina platform. The published analysis was carried out like this. Sequences were error-corrected by clustering with frequency ratios and a modified nearest-neighbor algorithm and were then analyzed in the immunoSEQ Analyzer with IMGT gene definitions. At each rarefaction depth, TCR richness and evenness were averaged over 20 rarefaction repeats, and samples with fewer sequences than the depth were excluded. Wilcoxon rank sum tests with FDR correction were used to compare relative abundances of V, D and J genes between the groups. For the blinded duplicates, the intraclass correlation was 90% to 97% for TCR richness and averaged 76.4% across 70 or so gene segments. This is the immuneACCESS table as TCRdb keeps it, with only in-frame sequences that have V and J called. A part of the clones is gone; compared with another copy, unresolved V genes explain less than half, and the rest is unexplained. From that table come the V and J calls and clone size; the DNA was used to work out D and trimming. This specimen's table enumerates 40,000 to 60,000 clones. The ten largest clones capture more than 0.8% of the sample.

Every participant had a single incident cervical HPV16 infection, and women with prevalent HPV16 infections were excluded. Cervical HPV DNA was detected by MY09/MY11 PCR, and genotyping was performed by dot-blot hybridization. Approximately 16 mL of heparinized blood were centrifuged, and the buffy coat was aliquoted, frozen at -30°C, then stored at -80°C. QIAGEN kits were used to extract genomic DNA from the buffy coat specimens. This clonotype was sampled from a woman aged 18 to 75 with a cervical HPV16 infection that either progressed to CIN3+ or cleared (not recorded which). The rearranged segments are TRBV20-1 and TRBJ1-2, and 10 bases in between align with TRBD1. The sample consisted of blood buffy coat. The CDR3 region reads CSAIRRGTGDGYTF. CDR3 bases read: TGCAGTGCTATCCGCAGGGGGACAGGGGATGGC.